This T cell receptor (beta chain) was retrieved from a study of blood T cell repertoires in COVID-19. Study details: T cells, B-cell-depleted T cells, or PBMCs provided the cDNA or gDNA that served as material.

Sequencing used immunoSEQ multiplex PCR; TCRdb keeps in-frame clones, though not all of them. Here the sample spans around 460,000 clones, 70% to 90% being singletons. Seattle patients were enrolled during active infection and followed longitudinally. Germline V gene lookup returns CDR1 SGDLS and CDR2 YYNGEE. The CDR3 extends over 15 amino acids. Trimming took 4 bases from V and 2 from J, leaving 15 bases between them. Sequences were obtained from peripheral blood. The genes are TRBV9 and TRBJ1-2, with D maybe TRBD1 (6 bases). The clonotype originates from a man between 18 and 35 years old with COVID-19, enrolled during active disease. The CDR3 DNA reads TGTGCCAGCAGCCACCGAGGGGGACAAAACTATGGCTACACCTTC. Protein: CASSHRGGQNYGYTF. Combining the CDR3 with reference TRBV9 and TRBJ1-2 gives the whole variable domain DSGVTQTPKHLITATGQRVTLRCSPRSGDLSVYWYQQSLDQGLQFLIQYYNGEERAKGNILERFSAQQFPDLHSELNLSSLELGDSALYFCASSHRGGQNYGYTFGSGTRLTVV.